The next 25 T cell receptor beta chains were all read from a single sample in a study of regulatory T cells in long-lasting Graves disease. CDR3-region Arm-PCR and iRepertoire HTBI primers produced the TCR beta libraries. TCRdb reprocessed the multiplex PCR reads with MiXCR, giving one entry per CDR3 protein. The sample contains 400,000 to 650,000 distinct CDR3 sequences, about 16% of which appear only once. Documented time point: newly diagnosed GD, antithyroid drugs for less than 3 months. PBMC-derived RNA was used for the TCR library. These same data were also listed under a study on T cells in Graves' hyperthyroidism and ophthalmopathy.

Sequencing was performed on peripheral blood mononuclear cells (PBMCs), taken at new diagnosis, from a patient treated with antithyroid drugs. Receptor source: a woman aged 40-65 years with Graves disease.

J is TRBJ2-2 and V is TRBV9; the D gene could be TRBD1 or TRBD2 (5 bases each). Germline V gene data show CDR1 as SGDLS and CDR2 as YYNGEE. V was clipped by 3 bases and J by 9 bases, with 9 bases between them. The CDR3 extends over 12 amino acids. CDR3 loop: CASSAGAWELFF. CDR3 sequence (DNA): TGTGCCAGCAGCGCCGGGGCGTGGGAGCTGTTTTTT.

This clonotype was recorded a few times. This chain joins TRBV6-5 and TRBJ2-6; D is uncertain. The CDR3 totals 20 residues. The germline V gene has CDR1 MNHEY and CDR2 SVGAGI. Between the trimmed V and J ends, which lost 2 bases and 0 bases, there was a span of 20 bases. In nucleotides, the CDR3 is TGTGCCAGCAGTTACAGGTTACAGCGTGATGCTTACTCTGGGGCCAACGTCCTGACTTTC. Residues: CASSYRLQRDAYSGANVLTF.

In its sample, this clonotype was seen many times. The rearrangement joins TRBV2 to TRBJ1-3; 8 bases agree with TRBD1. Germline values: CDR1 SNHLY, CDR2 FYNNEI. V lost 5 bases to trimming and J lost 12 bases; unmatched junction nucleotides: 6. The CDR3 sequence is 12 residues long. The CDR3 loop is CASSPGTGLIYF. CDR3 nucleotides: TGTGCCAGCAGTCCCGGGACAGGTCTCATATATTTT.

This clonotype has only a few counts. This rearrangement joins TRBV7-9 to TRBJ1-2; D is uncertain. V was pared by 5 bases and J by 2 bases, with 6 bases between. CDR3 length: 12 amino acids. Germline CDR1 is SEHNR and CDR2 is FQNEAQ (reference sequence). CDR3 amino acids: CASSRKNYGYTF. As DNA, the CDR3 is TGTGCCAGCAGCCGTAAAAACTATGGCTACACCTTC.

This clonotype came up many times. This chain connects TRBV10-2 to TRBJ2-7; 11 bases agree with TRBD1. The CDR3 length is 13 residues. The J segment lost 5 bases and the V segment lost 6 bases, leaving 3 bases of the junction unmatched. Germline CDR1 is WSHSY and CDR2 is SAAADI. The CDR3: CASRGQGGDEQYF. CDR3 in DNA: TGCGCCAGCAGGGGACAGGGGGGCGACGAGCAGTACTTC.

The sample holds many counts of this clonotype. The chain has TRBV12-3 or TRBV12-4 and TRBJ2-4; TRBD1 matches 7 bases. The CDR3 length is 15 residues. Trimming took 4 bases from V and 0 from J; bases not matched to a gene: 3. The CDR3 bases are TGTGCCAGCAGTTACAGGGGAAGAGCCAAAAACATTCAGTACTTC. Its protein product is CASSYRGRAKNIQYF.

This clonotype occurred a few times. This chain links TRBV3-1 with TRBJ2-3, with TRBD2 matching over 8 bases. The CDR3 is 14 residues long. From germline, CDR1 is LGHDT and CDR2 YNNKEL (reference sequence). The ends lost 7 bases at V and 5 bases at J; junction bases unmatched: 8. The CDR3 DNA sequence: TGTGCCAGCAAGAGACGGGGGGGCGGAGATACGCAGTATTTT. It translates to CASKRRGGGDTQYF.

This clonotype was counted at least ten times. The rearrangement uses TRBV7-9 and TRBJ2-7; D not resolved. Germline V gene lookup returns CDR1 SEHNR and CDR2 FQNEAQ (reference sequence). V was cut by 1 base and J by 3 bases, with 4 bases left in between. The CDR3 extends over 12 amino acids. CDR3: CASSLVGYEQYF. The CDR3 DNA is TGTGCCAGCAGCTTAGTCGGCTACGAGCAGTACTTC.

This clonotype was found many times. This chain joins TRBV30 and TRBJ1-5, with D unclear. Germline V CDR1 and CDR2: GTSNPN, SVGIG (reference sequence). The CDR3 sequence is 13 residues long. The V and J ends lost 2 bases and 0 bases respectively, with 5 bases between them. This chain's CDR3 is CAWSKYSNQPQHF. CDR3 nucleotides: TGTGCCTGGAGTAAGTATAGCAATCAGCCCCAGCATTTT.

In this sample, this clonotype turned up a few times. V gene TRBV5-5 combines with J gene TRBJ2-6; a weak D match, TRBD2 (7 bases). Between the trimmed V and J ends, which lost 7 bases and 0 bases, there was a span of 17 bases. The CDR3 has 17 amino acids. Per the germline V gene, CDR1 is SGHKS and CDR2 is YYEKEE (reference sequence). CDR3 residues: CASSGGLRFSGANVLTF. Here the CDR3 DNA reads TGTGCCAGCTCGGGGGGCCTAAGGTTCTCTGGGGCCAACGTCCTGACTTTC.

The table lists this clonotype with many counts. V usage is TRBV15 and J usage is TRBJ2-3; D remains ambiguous. Trimming took off 6 bases at V and 0 bases at J, with 13 bases between the two ends. Looked up from germline, CDR1 is LNHNV and CDR2 is YYDKDF (reference sequence). This CDR3 spans 15 amino acids. CDR3 residues: CATSPDIKSTDTQYF. The CDR3 nucleotides are TGTGCCACCAGTCCCGACATCAAAAGCACAGATACGCAGTATTTT.

Turning to this clonotype: The junction departs from the called germline gene at one end, perhaps through a read error. The CDR3 nucleotides read TGTGCCAGCAGTCTATCCCTAGGCAATGGGCAGTTCTTC. It yields the protein CASSLSLGNGQFF. The chain employs TRBV6-1 and TRBJ2-1; D gene unclear. The CDR3 length is 13 residues. Germline V gene data show CDR1 as MNHNS and CDR2 as SASEGT.

This clonotype was counted between two and nine times. The genes are TRBV10-2 and TRBJ2-2; 9 bases are shared with TRBD2. This CDR3 contains 15 residues. CDR1 is WSHSY, CDR2 SAAADI, per germline. V was clipped by 3 bases and J by 6 bases; unmatched bases: 5. The CDR3 sequence is CASSDLAGFAGELFF. In DNA form, the CDR3 reads TGCGCCAGCAGTGATCTAGCGGGGTTTGCCGGGGAGCTGTTTTTT.

The V gene is TRBV12-3 or TRBV12-4, the J gene TRBJ1-5; tentative D call: TRBD1 (5 bases). The CDR3 covers 17 residues. Trimming took 3 bases from V and 0 from J, leaving 15 bases between them. For the CDR3, the DNA is TGTGCCAGCAGTTTTTTTCCCAGGGATTATAGCAATCAGCCCCAGCATTTT. This codes for CASSFFPRDYSNQPQHF.

This clonotype was seen just once. The V and J genes are TRBV7-6 and TRBJ2-1, with 7 bases lining up with TRBD2. There are 13 residues in the CDR3. After removal of 6 bases from V and 7 bases from J, the junction contained 6 bases not matched to a gene. CDR1 is SGHVS, CDR2 FNYEAQ, per germline. CDR3 nucleotides: TGTGCCAGCAGGCCTGGGGGGGGTAATGAGCAGTTCTTC. The encoded protein is CASRPGGGNEQFF.

This clonotype was detected only a few times. The V call is TRBV7-2, the J call TRBJ2-1, with TRBD2 matching 13 bases. The CDR3 has 16 residues. The V gene's germline CDR1 is SGHTA and CDR2 FQGNSA. J was trimmed by 10 bases and V by 8 bases; bases with no gene match: 14. The CDR3 coding sequence is TGTGCCAGCCGGGCCCGAGGGACTAGCGGGGTTGGAGAGCAGTTCTTC. Amino acid sequence: CASRARGTSGVGEQFF.

The DNA for the CDR3 is TGCAGCGCCGAGGGGGGGAACACTGAAGCTTTCTTT. It translates to CSAEGGNTEAFF. The rearrangement uses TRBV29-1 and TRBJ1-1; D may be TRBD1 (6 bases). The CDR3 loop spans 12 amino acids. V was trimmed by 7 bases and J by 1 base, leaving 10 bases between them. The germline V gene has CDR1 SQVTM and CDR2 ANQGSEA.

In this sample, this clonotype turned up a few times. This chain joins TRBV10-2 and TRBJ1-1; a weak D match, TRBD1 (6 bases). This CDR3 is built from 14 residues. The ends were cut back, 6 bases at V and 5 bases at J, with 16 bases in the middle. Germline assignment: CDR1 WSHSY and CDR2 SAAADI. The DNA of the CDR3 is TGCGCCAGCAGAATGGACAGCCCGAGAACTGAAGCTTTCTTT. It specifies CASRMDSPRTEAFF.

This clonotype was detected ten times or more. This chain uses TRBV7-3 with TRBJ2-2; 12 nucleotides match TRBD2. V was pared by 5 bases and J by 0 bases, with 4 bases of the junction left unmatched. From germline, CDR1 is SGHTA and CDR2 FQGTGA. This CDR3 spans 17 amino acids. In DNA form, the CDR3 reads TGTGCCAGCAGCCACCCTAGCGGGGGGGCGAACACCGGGGAGCTGTTTTTT. Translating gives CASSHPSGGANTGELFF.

This clonotype occurred many times. This chain uses TRBV27 with TRBJ1-1; D unresolved. CDR1 and CDR2 (germline): MNHEY, SMNVEV (reference sequence). V was trimmed by 7 bases and J by 8 bases, leaving 20 bases between them. This CDR3 is 14 amino acids long. The CDR3 region has the DNA TGTGCCAGCACCCGGGGTAGTCTTCTGGGCGAAGCTTTCTTT. The encoded protein is CASTRGSLLGEAFF.

In this sample, this clonotype turned up many times. This chain links TRBV6-1 with TRBJ1-2; D is undetermined. Germline CDR1 reads MNHNS; CDR2 reads SASEGT. The CDR3 runs to 14 residues. V was clipped by 6 bases and J by 4 bases, with 15 bases between them. Here the CDR3 reads CASRRTGSGYGYTF. CDR3 nucleotides: TGTGCCAGCAGGAGGACGGGGAGCGGCTATGGCTACACCTTC.

This clonotype was seen many times. The chain carries TRBV10-3 and TRBJ2-1, with D hard to call. The CDR3 covers 14 residues. Per the germline V gene, CDR1 is ENHRY and CDR2 is SYGVKD. V was cut by 4 bases and J by 7 bases, with 14 bases left in between. The CDR3 here is CAISVVWKENEQFF. CDR3 nucleotide sequence: TGTGCCATCAGTGTAGTGTGGAAAGAGAATGAGCAGTTCTTC.

This clonotype came up many times. The chain employs TRBV2 and TRBJ1-2; D unclear. Trimming removed 2 bases at V and 7 bases at J, with 5 bases between. CDR1 is SNHLY and CDR2 is FYNNEI in the germline V gene. The CDR3 consists of 11 residues. The CDR3 region is CASSESIGYTF. As DNA, the CDR3 is TGTGCCAGCAGTGAAAGCATTGGCTACACCTTC.

For this clonotype: A much larger clone differs from this one at a single base, so this may be a read error. No conserved phenylalanine or tryptophan is present at the end of the CDR3, so a read error is the likely explanation. J is TRBJ2-2 and V is TRBV2; D uncertain. The CDR3 has 13 amino acids. Looked up from germline, CDR1 is SNHLY and CDR2 is FYNNEI. Trimming stripped 2 bases from V and 6 bases from J, with 7 bases between. DNA of the CDR3: TGTGCCAGCAGTGAATCGGAATCCGGGGAGCTGTTTTCT. Translation gives CASSESESGELFS.

The chain is built from TRBV18 and TRBJ1-5; D not certain. V was clipped by 2 bases and J by 7 bases, with 12 bases between them. The CDR3 runs to 14 residues. Germline V gene sequence: CDR1 KGHSH, CDR2 LQKENI. The CDR3 here is CASSPALTEQPQHF. The CDR3 DNA follows: TGTGCCAGCTCACCAGCCCTGACGGAGCAGCCCCAGCATTTT. Based on the CDR3 plus reference TRBV18 and TRBJ1-5, the full variable domain is NAGVMQNPRHLVRRRGQEARLRCSPMKGHSHVYWYRQLPEEGLKFMVYLQKENIIDESGMPKERFSAEFPKEGPSILRIQQVVRGDSAAYFCASSPALTEQPQHFGDGTRLSIL.